The T cell receptor (beta chain) under discussion was sequenced for a study of cytomegalovirus exposure and HLA in healthy donors. Study conclusions and caveats: In a later analysis, CMV-associated beta chains were mostly HLA-associated, it appeared. Further analysis was carried out later, and it showed several of the most significant clusters appearing linked to common viral pathogens. About 150 TCR beta chains were listed as cytomegalovirus-associated.

The PCR was carried out with 60 Vbeta primers and 13 Jbeta primers. The data were produced by immunoSEQ multiplex PCR, yet TCRdb's version contains in-frame clones alone and is incomplete. This sample has around 140,000 clones; around 77% occur once, and the top ten carry 0.75% to 0.95%. As for this clone: Its antigen remains unidentified.

Germline assignment: CDR1 SNHLY and CDR2 FYNNEI. The length of the CDR3 is 12 residues. The V end lost 7 bases, the J end lost 4 bases, and 10 bases lay between the germline ends. The rearrangement links TRBV2 to TRBJ2-5; D unclear. The TCR was taken from a woman aged 55-70 years in good health and CMV-seronegative. Material for sequencing was PBMCs. DNA of the CDR3: TGTGCCAGCATGCTGACACGAGAGACCCAGTACTTC. Its protein is CASMLTRETQYF. Filled out from reference TRBV2 and TRBJ2-5, the complete variable domain reads EPEVTQTPSHQVTQMGQEVILRCVPISNHLYFYWYRQILGQKVEFLVSFYNNEISEKSEIFDDQFSVERPDGSNFTLKIRSTKLEDSAMYFCASMLTRETQYFGPGTRLLVL.